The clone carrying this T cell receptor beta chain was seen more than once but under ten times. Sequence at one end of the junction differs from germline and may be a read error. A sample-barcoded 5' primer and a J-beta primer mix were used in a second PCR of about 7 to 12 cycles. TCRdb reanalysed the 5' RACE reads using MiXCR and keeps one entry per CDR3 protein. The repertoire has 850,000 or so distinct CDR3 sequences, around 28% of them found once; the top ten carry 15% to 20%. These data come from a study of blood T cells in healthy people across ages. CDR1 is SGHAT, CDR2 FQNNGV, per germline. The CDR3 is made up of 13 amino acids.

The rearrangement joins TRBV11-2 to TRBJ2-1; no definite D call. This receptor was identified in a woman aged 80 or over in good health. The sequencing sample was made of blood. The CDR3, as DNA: TGTGCCAGCAGCTTCAGGAGCTACGATGAGCAGTTCTTC. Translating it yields CASSFRSYDEQFF.